This T cell receptor (beta chain) stems from a study of T-cell reconstitution after alpha-beta-depleted transplantation in children. The authors prepared the TCRbeta library with unique molecular identifiers. TCRdb recomputed calls from the PCR reads with MiXCR, one row per CDR3 protein. This sample has some 200,000 distinct CDR3 sequences, with approximately 14% found just once. The CDR3 runs to 15 residues. V lost 2 bases, J lost 2 bases, and 16 bases lay in between. Looked up from germline, CDR1 is SQVTM and CDR2 is ANQGSEA. This clonotype was observed many times. V gene TRBV29-1 combines with J gene TRBJ2-7; D is possibly TRBD1 (5 bases). The TCR was taken from a human donor who donated a stem cell graft to a child with acute lymphoblastic leukemia. This sample comprised PBMCs from the stem cell graft donor, obtained from the stem cell graft. The CDR3 nucleotides read TGCAGCGTTGAAAAAGGGGCAGGGTTGGCCTACGAGCAGTACTTC. As protein: CSVEKGAGLAYEQYF.